This T cell receptor beta chain came from a study of spatial heterogeneity in lung cancer. The CDR3 has 14 residues. Germline V gives CDR1 MGHRA, CDR2 YSYEKL. V lost 2 bases and J lost 0, with 5 bases in between. At least ten counts were recorded for this clonotype. Time point in this sample: sample taken at primary tumor resection. Unsorted whole RNA from tumor, nontumor lung or frozen PBMC underwent sequencing. A single record per CDR3 protein comes from TCRdb applying MiXCR to the 5' RACE reads. The sample includes around 26,000 distinct CDR3 sequences, about 7% of them seen just once. V is TRBV4-1 and J is TRBJ2-4; D unclear. This receptor was obtained from a male donor with early-stage non-small cell lung cancer. This specimen was PBMCs, taken at surgery. The CDR3: CASSQKEAKNIQYF. The CDR3 nucleotides are TGCGCCAGCAGCCAAAAAGAAGCCAAAAACATTCAGTACTTC.